These 17 T cell receptor beta chains came from one sample sequenced in a study of T cell responses to AZD1222 COVID-19 vaccine. Profiling relied on immunoSEQ multiplex PCR, and the TCRdb table lists in-frame clones only, not all of them. The repertoire holds more than 150,000 clones, with 90% as singletons. This specimen consisted of peripheral blood, obtained on day 0 of AZD1222 vaccination. Every receptor here comes from an adult in good health.

The chain couples TRBV28 to TRBJ2-5, with 7 bases lining up with TRBD1. V lost 10 bases and J lost 2; bases outside the gene matches: 10. CDR1 and CDR2 (germline): MDHEN, SYDVKM. The CDR3 runs to 14 residues. The CDR3 DNA reads as TGTGCCACCTGGGACAGCCTCAAACAAGAGACCCAGTACTTC. The encoded protein is CATWDSLKQETQYF.

This chain uses TRBV28 with TRBJ2-7, with TRBD2 as a possible D gene (5 bases). V lost 4 bases, J lost 2 bases, and 12 bases lay in between. Germline V gene sequence: CDR1 MDHEN, CDR2 SYDVKM. This CDR3 region has 14 residues. This chain's CDR3 is CASSSQLGTYEQYF. In nucleotides, the CDR3 is TGTGCCAGCAGTTCCCAACTAGGGACCTACGAGCAGTACTTC.

The chain is built from TRBV4-1 and TRBJ2-7, with 7 bases matching TRBD1. Germline values: CDR1 MGHRA, CDR2 YSYEKL. Losses at the gene ends were 3 bases for V and 4 bases for J; bases not matched to a gene: 6. CDR3 length: 14 amino acids. The CDR3 DNA follows: TGCGCCAGCAGCCAGACCCCGGACAGGTACGAGCAGTACTTC. It yields the protein CASSQTPDRYEQYF.

The genes are TRBV19 and TRBJ1-1; D is unclear. V was clipped by 3 bases and J by 6 bases, with 5 bases between them. The CDR3 is made up of 11 amino acids. CDR1 and CDR2 (germline): LNHDA, SQIVND (reference sequence). CDR3 sequence reads: CASSILSEAFF. CDR3 bases: TGTGCCAGTAGTATCCTCTCTGAAGCTTTCTTT.

The V call is TRBV7-3, the J call TRBJ2-1, with 12 bases fitting TRBD2. Germline CDR1 is SGHTA and CDR2 is FQGTGA. The CDR3 runs to 16 residues. V gave up 5 bases and J gave up 0 bases; unmatched junction bases: 2. CDR3 in amino acids: CASSRTSGTSYNEQFF. The CDR3, as DNA: TGTGCCAGCAGCCGGACTAGCGGGACCTCCTACAATGAGCAGTTCTTC. The full variable domain, its missing parts supplied by reference TRBV7-3 and TRBJ2-1, is GAGVSQTPSNKVTEKGKYVELRCDPISGHTALYWYRQSLGQGPEFLIYFQGTGAADDSGLPNDRFFAVRPEGSVSTLKIQRTERGDSAVYLCASSRTSGTSYNEQFFGPGTRLTVL.

V usage is TRBV6-1 and J usage is TRBJ1-1; 8 bases are shared with TRBD1. V shed 2 bases and J 10 bases; nucleotides not matched to a gene: 9. The CDR3 length is 14 residues. Germline assignment: CDR1 MNHNS and CDR2 SASEGT. The CDR3 loop is CASSEWQGARGAFF. CDR3 nucleotide sequence: TGTGCCAGCAGTGAATGGCAGGGGGCGCGAGGAGCTTTCTTT.

This clone was recorded a few times. The chain is built from TRBV27 and TRBJ2-7; 16 bases are shared with TRBD2. The germline V gene encodes CDR1 MNHEY and CDR2 SMNVEV (reference sequence). The CDR3 covers 15 residues. Unmatched junction bases numbered 6, after V lost 11 bases and J lost 2 bases. CDR3 bases: TGTGCCGCGGGACTAGCGGGAGGGCCTCCCTACGAGCAGTACTTC. Translation: CAAGLAGGPPYEQYF.

The chain joins TRBV9 to TRBJ2-1, with 8 bases that match TRBD2. V lost 4 bases, J lost 7 bases, and 10 bases stayed unmatched. In germline, CDR1 is SGDLS, CDR2 YYNGEE. This CDR3 spans 15 amino acids. The CDR3: CASSPSGQRENEQFF. CDR3 DNA sequence: TGTGCCAGCAGCCCTAGTGGCCAGCGGGAGAATGAGCAGTTCTTC.

This chain links TRBV7-8 with TRBJ1-6; TRBD1 agrees at 11 bases. The CDR3 length is 17 residues. The germline V gene encodes CDR1 SGHVS and CDR2 FQNEAQ. V lost 0 bases and J lost 9; bases outside the gene matches: 7. The CDR3 sequence: CASSLADRGRIGSPLHF. The CDR3 bases are TGTGCCAGCAGCTTAGCGGACAGGGGGCGAATCGGTTCACCCCTCCACTTT.

The chain recombines TRBV6-2 or TRBV6-3 with TRBJ2-7, with a tentative D call TRBD1 (6 bases). The length of the CDR3 is 15 residues. V was trimmed by 2 bases and J by 2 bases, leaving 13 bases between them. Germline V gene lookup returns CDR1 MNHEY and CDR2 SVGEGT. CDR3 residues: CASSYPPDRPYEQYF. The CDR3 DNA sequence: TGTGCCAGCAGTTACCCTCCGGACAGACCCTACGAGCAGTACTTC.

This chain connects TRBV4-3 to TRBJ2-7; 11 bases agree with TRBD1. This CDR3 region has 15 residues. Germline CDR1 reads LGHNA; CDR2 reads YSLEER. The ends lost 1 base at V and 5 bases at J; junction bases unmatched: 4. This CDR3 is CASSQADRGQDEQYF. CDR3 DNA: TGCGCCAGCAGCCAAGCGGACAGGGGGCAGGACGAGCAGTACTTC.

This chain links TRBV28 with TRBJ2-1; the D is unclear. In germline, CDR1 is MDHEN, CDR2 SYDVKM. This CDR3 is 16 amino acids long. V gave up 7 bases and J gave up 0 bases, with 16 bases separating them. CDR3 sequence: CASTSFGYSSYNEQFF. In nucleotides, the CDR3 is TGTGCCAGCACCTCCTTTGGCTATAGCTCCTACAATGAGCAGTTCTTC.

The rearrangement uses TRBV28 and TRBJ1-2; a weak D match, TRBD1 (6 bases). CDR3 length: 16 residues. CDR1 MDHEN and CDR2 SYDVKM come from the germline V gene. Trimming cost V 5 bases and J 0 bases, with 16 bases left between them. The CDR3 reads CASSPTGLGANYGYTF. The DNA for the CDR3 is TGTGCCAGCAGTCCTACAGGGTTGGGGGCTAACTATGGCTACACCTTC.

V usage is TRBV24-1 and J usage is TRBJ2-1; D tentatively fits TRBD1 or TRBD2 (5 bases each). V was pared by 4 bases and J by 4 bases, with 16 bases between. This CDR3 is built from 16 residues. The germline V gene encodes CDR1 KGHDR and CDR2 SFDVKD. The CDR3 loop reads CATSDPDGGVYNEQFF. The CDR3 DNA follows: TGTGCCACCAGTGACCCCGATGGGGGTGTGTACAATGAGCAGTTCTTC.

As concerns this clone: The sample carries other DNA sequences with the same CDR3. The chain uses TRBV19 and TRBJ1-1, with D unclear. V was cut by 1 base and J by 4 bases, with 7 bases left in between. The CDR3 is 13 residues long. Germline V gene sequence: CDR1 LNHDA, CDR2 SQIVND (reference sequence). CDR3 in DNA: TGTGCCAGTAGTATAGGCTTGGGCACTGAAGCTTTCTTT. Protein: CASSIGLGTEAFF.

V and J are TRBV24-1 and TRBJ2-1, with TRBD2 matching over 10 bases. V shed 1 base and J 6 bases; nucleotides not matched to a gene: 2. CDR3 length: 15 amino acids. Germline V CDR1 and CDR2: KGHDR, SFDVKD. CDR3 region: CATSDFSSGSNEQFF. DNA of the CDR3: TGTGCCACCAGTGATTTTTCTAGCGGGAGCAATGAGCAGTTCTTC.

The chain joins TRBV5-6 to TRBJ2-5, with 10 bases aligning to TRBD1. The germline V gene encodes CDR1 SGHDT and CDR2 YYEEEE. This CDR3 is built from 15 residues. After removal of 4 bases from V and 5 bases from J, the junction contained 8 bases not matched to a gene. The CDR3 sequence is CASSLQDRGWETQYF. The DNA of the CDR3 is TGTGCCAGCAGCCTACAGGACAGGGGGTGGGAGACCCAGTACTTC.